A selection of T cell receptor beta chains follows, all from one sample in a study of cytomegalovirus exposure and HLA in healthy donors. Some clones are missing from TCRdb's copy, which holds only in-frame ones; the method was immunoSEQ multiplex PCR. The sample yields some 180,000 clones, about 80% seen once. The specimen sequenced was PBMCs. The receptors stem from a man in his late teens or twenties in good health and CMV-seronegative. Each CDR3 is given with its conserved first and last residue. A D gene is named only where the DNA matches it firmly. Size is omitted from some rows. Given values are once, few, many or a class for expanded clones.

J | size | V | D | DNA | CDR3
TRBJ2-1 | NA | TRBV9 | TRBD1 | TGTGCCAGCAGCGCAAACGCGGGACAGGGCTTCGATGAGCAGTTCTTC | CASSANAGQGFDEQFF
TRBJ2-3 | NA | TRBV7-9 | TRBD2 | TGTGCCAGCAGCTTAGGCCTAGCGGGGGTGGTAGATACGCAGTATTTT | CASSLGLAGVVDTQYF
TRBJ1-5 | NA | TRBV6-6 | NA | TGTGCCAGCAGCCACACCTTCAATCAGCCCCAGCATTTT | CASSHTFNQPQHF
TRBJ2-7 | NA | TRBV5-4 | NA | TGTGCCAGCAGCTCGGCGGTTACCTCCTACGAGCAGTACTTC | CASSSAVTSYEQYF
TRBJ2-1 | few | TRBV5-1 | TRBD2 | TGCGCCAGCAGCTTGAATGGACTAGCGGGAGTTGGAAAAGACAATGAGCAGTTCTTC | CASSLNGLAGVGKDNEQFF
TRBJ2-5 | NA | TRBV2 | NA | TGTGCCAGCAGTAGTACGGGATTGCATGGGGAGACCCAGTACTTC | CASSSTGLHGETQYF
TRBJ2-7 | NA | TRBV28 | TRBD1 | TGTGCCAGCTACGGACAGGGTTACTACGAGCAGTACTTC | CASYGQGYYEQYF
TRBJ2-7 | many | TRBV6-1 | NA | TGTGCCAGCAGTCACAGGGATGGGTACGAGCAGTACTTC | CASSHRDGYEQYF
TRBJ1-6 | few | TRBV10-1 | NA | TGCGCCAGCAACGAAACGGGCAGGGGCTATAATTCACCCCTCCACTTT | CASNETGRGYNSPLHF
TRBJ2-3 | few | TRBV4-2 | NA | TGTGCCAGCAGCCAAGATGGCAGCGGTAGCACAGATACGCAGTATTTT | CASSQDGSGSTDTQYF
TRBJ1-2 | NA | TRBV30 | NA | TGTGCCTGGAGTGTAATCGGGGTCGCCGAAATCTATGGCTACACCTTC | CAWSVIGVAEIYGYTF
TRBJ1-3 | NA | TRBV10-3 | NA | TGTGCCATCAGTGATAGAAACATCGGAGCCGCTGGAAACACCATATATTTT | CAISDRNIGAAGNTIYF
TRBJ2-5 | NA | TRBV30 | TRBD2 | TGTGCCTGGAGTGTATCGCGGGGGGGGCTAGAGACCCAGTACTTC | CAWSVSRGGLETQYF
TRBJ2-5 | NA | TRBV29-1 | TRBD2 | TGCAGCGTTCCGGGACTAGCGGGGGGGCTTATGTACCAAGAGACCCAGTACTTC | CSVPGLAGGLMYQETQYF
TRBJ2-7 | NA | TRBV6-6 | TRBD2 | TGTGCCAGCAGGCCCGGACTAGCGGGAGATGAGCAGTACTTC | CASRPGLAGDEQYF
TRBJ1-1 | NA | TRBV10-3 | NA | TGTGCCATCAGTGAGTTATCCAACCGGTATAGCGAGACAGGTAGTGAAGCTTTCTTT | CAISELSNRYSETGSEAFF
TRBJ2-7 | NA | TRBV30 | NA | TGTGCCTGGAGTGCCCGATACTACGAGCAGTACTTC | CAWSARYYEQYF
TRBJ2-5 | NA | TRBV11-3 | TRBD2 | TGTGCCAGCAGCCCAGCGGGACTAGCGGGAAACCAAGAGACCCAGTACTTC | CASSPAGLAGNQETQYF
TRBJ2-7 | NA | TRBV5-6 | NA | TGTGCCAGCAGCTTGGTTAGGAGCTCCTACGAGCAGTACTTC | CASSLVRSSYEQYF
TRBJ1-3 | NA | TRBV19 | NA | TGTGCCAGTAGTGCCAGATTTGGTCCTGGAAACACCATATATTTT | CASSARFGPGNTIYF
TRBJ2-5 | NA | TRBV18 | NA | TGTGCCAGCTCAGAGCAAGAGACCCAGTACTTC | CASSEQETQYF
TRBJ1-2 | NA | TRBV7-2 | NA | TGTGCCAGCAGCTTCGGGAGTTATGGCTACACCTTC | CASSFGSYGYTF
TRBJ1-5 | NA | TRBV6-5 | NA | TGTGCCAGCAGTCCAGGGGCCGGCAATCAGCCCCAGCATTTT | CASSPGAGNQPQHF
TRBJ2-6 | NA | TRBV11-2 | NA | TGTGCCAGCAGCTTAGTGGGAGCTAACCCCTCTGGGGCCAACGTCCTGACTTTC | CASSLVGANPSGANVLTF
TRBJ2-3 | NA | TRBV5-1 | NA | TGCGCCAGCAGCCCCGGACAGAGTAGCACAGATACGCAGTATTTT | CASSPGQSSTDTQYF
TRBJ1-5 | NA | TRBV7-9 | TRBD1 | TGTGCCAGCAGCACCGGGACAGGGGGCGGGAGCAATCAGCCCCAGCATTTT | CASSTGTGGGSNQPQHF
TRBJ1-1 | NA | TRBV7-9 | NA | TGTGCCAGCAGCGGCGGACAGACGAACACTGAAGCTTTCTTT | CASSGGQTNTEAFF
TRBJ2-7 | NA | TRBV7-8 | TRBD2 | TGTGCCAGCAGCTTAGCGGGGACTAGCTTTGGGCCGTACTTC | CASSLAGTSFGPYF
TRBJ2-3 | once | TRBV7-9 | TRBD2 | TGTGCCAGCAGCTTCTCAGCGGGGGATCGAGGGGATACGCAGTATTTT | CASSFSAGDRGDTQYF
TRBJ1-1 | NA | TRBV19 | NA | TGTGCCAGTAGTCCCAGGGTCATGAACACTGAAGCTTTCTTT | CASSPRVMNTEAFF
TRBJ1-1 | NA | TRBV30 | TRBD1 | TGTGCCTGGAGCCGACAGGGATCAACTGAAGCTTTCTTT | CAWSRQGSTEAFF
TRBJ1-5 | NA | TRBV15 | TRBD1 | TGTGCCACCAGCAGGGGGGGGACAGGCGGTAGCAATCAGCCCCAGCATTTT | CATSRGGTGGSNQPQHF